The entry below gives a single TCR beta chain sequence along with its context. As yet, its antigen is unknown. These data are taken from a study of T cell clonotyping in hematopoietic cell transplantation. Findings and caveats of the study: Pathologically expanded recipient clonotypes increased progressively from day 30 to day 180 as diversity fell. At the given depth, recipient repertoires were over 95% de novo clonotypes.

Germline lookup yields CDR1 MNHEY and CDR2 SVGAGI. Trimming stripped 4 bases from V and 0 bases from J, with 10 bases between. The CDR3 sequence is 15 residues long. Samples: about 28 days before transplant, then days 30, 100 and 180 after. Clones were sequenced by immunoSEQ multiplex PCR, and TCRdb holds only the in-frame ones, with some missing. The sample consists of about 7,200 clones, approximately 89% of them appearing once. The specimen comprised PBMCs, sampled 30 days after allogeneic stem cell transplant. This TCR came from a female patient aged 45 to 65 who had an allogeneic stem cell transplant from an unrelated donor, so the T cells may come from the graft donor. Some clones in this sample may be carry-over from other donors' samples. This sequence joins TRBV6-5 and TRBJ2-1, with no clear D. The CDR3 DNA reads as TGTGCCAGCAGTTCCGACACCGCCTCCTACAATGAGCAGTTCTTC. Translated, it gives CASSSDTASYNEQFF.